The source of this TCR beta chain is a study of blood T cell repertoires in COVID-19. Overall study context: Acute and convalescent COVID-19 specimens originated in the United States, Italy and Spain. Nucleic acid was either cDNA or gDNA, and it came from T cells, B-cell-depleted T cells, or PBMCs.

In the authors' methods: Estimation of nucleated cell counts relied on the amplification of reference gene primers. Assay: immunoSEQ multiplex PCR; the TCRdb copy retains only in-frame clones and omits some. From that table come the V and J calls and clone size; the DNA was used to work out D and trimming. The data show some 57,000 clones, around 89% seen once. V lost 6 bases to trimming and J lost 6 bases; unmatched junction nucleotides: 6. The CDR3 totals 14 residues. The germline CDR1 and CDR2 sequences are MNHEY and SVGAGI. This sequence joins TRBV6-5 and TRBJ2-2; 8 positions match TRBD1. The clonotype comes from a man aged 55-75 years with acute or convalescent COVID-19. Sample: peripheral blood. CDR3 DNA: TGTGCCAGCAGACCGACAGGGGCGGCCGGGGAGCTGTTTTTT. Protein product: CASRPTGAAGELFF.